Listed below are T cell receptor beta chains from one sample, sequenced in a study of blood T cell repertoires in COVID-19. Produced via immunoSEQ multiplex PCR; TCRdb's table is partial and in-frame only. The sample includes around 250,000 clones, 90% seen only once; the top ten take less than 0.9%. Material: PBMCs or T cells enriched from blood (not recorded which). The receptors shown here come from a man aged 50-59 years who had been exposed to COVID-19. The CDR3 runs from the conserved cysteine through the conserved F or W. Each record gives: J gene, CDR3 length, V gene, clone size, D gene, CDR3 DNA, CDR3 protein. A D gene is named only where the DNA matches it firmly. Some rows mark clone size as missing; the rest say once, few, many or name a class of expanded clone.

TRBJ2-1	14	TRBV11-3	-	TRBD2	TGTGCCAGCAGCCTGAGACTAGCGGGAGTTGAGCAGTTCTTC	CASSLRLAGVEQFF
TRBJ1-2	15	TRBV14	few	-	TGTGCCAGCAGCCAAGGCACCTACTCCCTCTATGGCTACACCTTC	CASSQGTYSLYGYTF
TRBJ1-1	14	TRBV6-5	-	-	TGTGCCAGCAGTAGGACAGATAAAACAAGAGAAGCTTTCTTT	CASSRTDKTREAFF
TRBJ1-2	13	TRBV30	-	TRBD1	TGTGCCTGGTCGACAGGGGAACCCTTAGGCTACACCTTC	CAWSTGEPLGYTF
TRBJ2-7	15	TRBV4-1	few	TRBD1	TGCGCCAGCAGCCCTCCCGGGACAGGGGCGCACGAGCAGTACTTC	CASSPPGTGAHEQYF
TRBJ2-5	12	TRBV28	-	-	TGTGCCAGCAGTTTGGTCGAGGTAGTCCAGTACTTC	CASSLVEVVQYF
TRBJ1-4	13	TRBV6-5	-	TRBD1	TGTGCCAGCAGACAGGGGACTAATGAAAAACTGTTTTTT	CASRQGTNEKLFF
TRBJ1-6	13	TRBV5-1	-	-	TGCGCCAGCAGCTTGGCCGGTAATTCACCCCTCCACTTT	CASSLAGNSPLHF
TRBJ1-5	14	TRBV2	-	-	TGTGCCAGCAAGGGACTGAATAGCAATCAGCCCCAGCATTTT	CASKGLNSNQPQHF
TRBJ2-3	16	TRBV5-1	-	TRBD2	TGCGCCAGCAGGGCGGGACTAGCGGAAAGCACAGATACGCAGTATTTT	CASRAGLAESTDTQYF
TRBJ2-5	14	TRBV9	-	-	TGTGCCAGCAGCGTAGCTGGGGCCCAAGAGACCCAGTACTTC	CASSVAGAQETQYF
TRBJ1-2	16	TRBV5-6	-	-	TGTGCCAGCAGCTTTGCGGACAGAAGGGGTAACTATGGCTACACCTTC	CASSFADRRGNYGYTF
TRBJ1-5	17	TRBV4-1	once	-	TGCGCCAGCAGCCAAGGTTATGCGGGGTTTAGCAATCAGCCCCAGCATTTT	CASSQGYAGFSNQPQHF
TRBJ2-1	16	TRBV9	-	TRBD2	TGTGCCAGCAGCTCCCGGAGCGGGAGGGCCGGAAATGAGCAGTTCTTC	CASSSRSGRAGNEQFF
TRBJ2-1	13	TRBV11-3	few	-	TGTGCCAGCAGCTTAGCTCCAGGCAATGAGCAGTTCTTC	CASSLAPGNEQFF
TRBJ2-1	16	TRBV7-8	-	TRBD1	TGTGCCAGCAGCCCATCAGCCGGGACAGCCTACAATGAGCAGTTCTTC	CASSPSAGTAYNEQFF
TRBJ2-7	14	TRBV9	few	TRBD1	TGTGCCAGCAGCGTAGGACAGGGCCTCTACGAGCAGTACTTC	CASSVGQGLYEQYF
TRBJ2-3	12	TRBV2	-	-	TGTGCCAGCAGTCAAAGCACAGATACGCAGTATTTT	CASSQSTDTQYF
TRBJ1-1	14	TRBV18	-	TRBD1	TGTGCCAGCTCCCCGCGGACAGGGGGGGCTGAAGCTTTCTTT	CASSPRTGGAEAFF
TRBJ2-5	17	TRBV9	-	TRBD2	TGTGCCAGCAGCGTAGGGCTAGCGGGGGCGACTCAAGAGACCCAGTACTTC	CASSVGLAGATQETQYF
TRBJ2-2	15	TRBV5-1	once	TRBD2	TGCGCCAGCAGCCCGACTAGCGGGGGGGCCGGGGAGCTGTTTTTT	CASSPTSGGAGELFF
TRBJ1-4	15	TRBV28	-	-	TGTGCCAGCAGTTCGCGGGACTCTGGGGGGGAAAAACTGTTTTTT	CASSSRDSGGEKLFF
TRBJ1-2	12	TRBV29-1	once	-	TGCAGCGTTGGTACTGTGTTCTATGGCTACACCTTC	CSVGTVFYGYTF
TRBJ2-3	15	TRBV6-5	-	-	TGTGCCAGCAGTTACGGGACTCTGGCCGTCGATACGCAGTATTTT	CASSYGTLAVDTQYF
TRBJ2-2	16	TRBV5-1	-	-	TGCGCCAGCAGCTTGGTTGATCGGAGTCGCACCGGGGAGCTGTTTTTT	CASSLVDRSRTGELFF
TRBJ2-3	16	TRBV28	-	TRBD2	TGTGCCAGCAGCTTCACTAGCGGAGGATACACAGATACGCAGTATTTT	CASSFTSGGYTDTQYF
TRBJ2-3	18	TRBV3-1/TRBV3-2	-	TRBD2	TGTGCCAGCAGCATTGGACTAGCGGGAGTCATGGGGACAGATACGCAGTATTTT	CASSIGLAGVMGTDTQYF
TRBJ1-6	16	TRBV5-5	-	-	TGTGCCAGCACCCCGGCGGGGAGCTCCTATAATTCACCCCTCCACTTT	CASTPAGSSYNSPLHF
TRBJ2-7	13	TRBV29-1	once	-	TGCAGCGTTGAATCAGGGAACGACTACGAGCAGTACTTC	CSVESGNDYEQYF
TRBJ1-1	13	TRBV5-5	-	TRBD1	TGTGCCAGCAGCCTTGGACAGGACACTGAAGCTTTCTTT	CASSLGQDTEAFF
TRBJ2-7	12	TRBV6-6	-	-	TGTGCCAGCAGGACAGGAGCCTACGAGCAGTACTTC	CASRTGAYEQYF
TRBJ2-3	17	TRBV11-2	few	-	TGTGCCAGCAGCCACCGGGGGGCAATGTCCTTCGCAGATACGCAGTATTTT	CASSHRGAMSFADTQYF
TRBJ2-1	17	TRBV5-1	-	TRBD2	TGCGCCAGCAGCCTAGGACTAGCGGGAGGTGGGTACAATGAGCAGTTCTTC	CASSLGLAGGGYNEQFF
TRBJ1-6	13	TRBV6-5	few	-	TGTGCCACCGGACTAGAGATTAATTCACCCCTCCACTTT	CATGLEINSPLHF
TRBJ2-1	14	TRBV7-9	-	-	TGTGCCAGCAGCTTAACGAACCTAAAGAATGAGCAGTTCTTC	CASSLTNLKNEQFF
TRBJ1-2	14	TRBV2	-	-	TGTGCCAGCAGTGTGCTCGAGGGTGACTATGGCTACACCTTC	CASSVLEGDYGYTF
TRBJ1-2	14	TRBV5-1	once	-	TGCGCCAGCAGCTTGGTAGGAGCCCAGTATGGCTACACCTTC	CASSLVGAQYGYTF
TRBJ1-2	13	TRBV5-1	-	-	TGCGCCAGCAGCCCCGGACAAAACTATGGCTACACCTTC	CASSPGQNYGYTF
TRBJ1-6	13	TRBV27	-	-	TGTGCCAGCCGGGCCGCGGGGGGTTCACCCCTCCACTTT	CASRAAGGSPLHF
TRBJ1-2	12	TRBV18	-	-	TGTGCCAGCTCATCGAATCGGGATGGCTACACCTTC	CASSSNRDGYTF
TRBJ2-4	18	TRBV4-2	-	-	TGTGCCAGCAGCCAAGCGCAGACAGATGCTTTAGCCAAAAACATTCAGTACTTC	CASSQAQTDALAKNIQYF
TRBJ2-2	15	TRBV5-4	few	TRBD1	TGTGCCAGCAGCTCTGGACAGGAGAACACCGGGGAGCTGTTTTTT	CASSSGQENTGELFF
TRBJ1-3	16	TRBV5-1	-	-	TGCGCCAGCAGCTTAACCGCCTTGAGCTCTGGAAACACCATATATTTT	CASSLTALSSGNTIYF
TRBJ1-5	15	TRBV18	once	-	TGTGCCAGCTCACCGGTACAGGGTTTAAATCAGCCCCAGCATTTT	CASSPVQGLNQPQHF
TRBJ1-1	15	TRBV18	-	-	TGTGCCAGCTCACCACCAGGGAGAGGGAGCACTGAAGCTTTCTTT	CASSPPGRGSTEAFF
TRBJ1-2	16	TRBV24-1	once	-	TGTGCCACCAGTGATCCGCGGGGAGGGCGGAGTTCTGGCTACACCTTC	CATSDPRGGRSSGYTF
TRBJ2-3	18	TRBV28	once	TRBD2	TGTGCCAGCAGTTTTTCTTCGACTAGCGAAGTATACACAGATACGCAGTATTTT	CASSFSSTSEVYTDTQYF
TRBJ1-1	14	TRBV6-5	-	-	TGTGCCAGCTCTTACTTACAGGAGAACACTGAAGCTTTCTTT	CASSYLQENTEAFF
TRBJ2-3	15	TRBV28	once	TRBD2	TGTGCCAGCAGTTCGTTAGCGGGGGGGGAGGATACGCAGTATTTT	CASSSLAGGEDTQYF
TRBJ2-5	14	TRBV2	-	-	TGTGCCAGCAGTCCCAACAGCATTCAAGAGACCCAGTACTTC	CASSPNSIQETQYF
TRBJ2-3	11	TRBV20-1	-	-	TGCAGTCCGCTACTGGCAGATACGCAGTATTTT	CSPLLADTQYF
TRBJ1-2	14	TRBV5-4	-	TRBD1	TGTGCCAGCAGGGCCAGGGGGCAGAGCTATGGCTACACCTTC	CASRARGQSYGYTF
TRBJ2-5	17	TRBV5-1	once	TRBD1	TGCGCCAGCAGCTTGGCCCCCTTCAGGGGGACGGGGGAGACCCAGTACTTC	CASSLAPFRGTGETQYF
TRBJ2-2	16	TRBV7-3	once	-	TGTGCCAGCAGCCCACCGACGGGGGGCCCTACCGGGGAGCTGTTTTTT	CASSPPTGGPTGELFF
TRBJ2-3	15	TRBV30	-	TRBD2	TGTGCCTGGGCTACTAGCGGGAGCCAGGCAGATACGCAGTATTTT	CAWATSGSQADTQYF
TRBJ2-5	13	TRBV14	-	TRBD1	TGTGCCAGTAACAGGGGCCCCGGGGAGACCCAGTACTTC	CASNRGPGETQYF
TRBJ2-6	16	TRBV27	-	-	TGTGCCAGCAGTCCGACCGGGGTCTCTGGGGCCAACGTCCTGACTTTC	CASSPTGVSGANVLTF